Following are 11 T cell receptor beta chains from one sample sequenced in a study of blood T cell repertoires in COVID-19. The protocol was immunoSEQ multiplex PCR, while the TCRdb copy is restricted to in-frame clones and leaves out a portion. The sample contains 280,000 or so clones, about 91% of which appear only once. The specimen sequenced was peripheral blood. The receptors shown here come from a woman aged 25-40 years who had recovered from COVID-19.

V and J are TRBV5-1 and TRBJ2-1; TRBD1 matches at 8 bases. Germline V gene lookup returns CDR1 SGHRS and CDR2 YFSETQ. The CDR3 length is 15 residues. The ends lost 2 bases at V and 2 bases at J; junction bases unmatched: 3. CDR3 loop: CASSLGQGTYNEQFF. The CDR3 nucleotides read TGCGCCAGCAGCTTAGGACAGGGCACCTACAATGAGCAGTTCTTC.

This chain joins TRBV10-1 and TRBJ1-1; TRBD1 aligns across 7 bases. J lost 4 bases, V lost 7 bases, and 3 bases had no gene match. The CDR3 extends over 12 amino acids. CDR1 and CDR2 from the germline V gene are WNHNN and SYGVQD (reference sequence). The CDR3, as DNA: TGCGCCAGCAACGGACAGGCCACTGAAGCTTTCTTT. It encodes CASNGQATEAFF.

V and J are TRBV6-5 and TRBJ1-2; D may be TRBD1 (6 bases). The CDR3 is made up of 12 amino acids. Germline CDR1 and CDR2: MNHEY and SVGAGI. Trimming took off 7 bases at V and 1 base at J, with 7 bases between the two ends. In nucleotides, the CDR3 is TGTGCCAGCAAGGGACATAACTATGGCTACACCTTC. It specifies CASKGHNYGYTF.

This chain uses TRBV6-5 with TRBJ1-5; a weak D match, TRBD1 (6 bases). V was clipped by 2 bases and J by 1 base, with 9 bases between them. Germline loops: CDR1 MNHEY, CDR2 SVGAGI. The CDR3 sequence is 15 residues long. As DNA, the CDR3 is TGTGCCAGCAGTTACCAGAGGGGGAGCAATCAGCCCCAGCATTTT. As protein: CASSYQRGSNQPQHF.

The chain carries TRBV6-5 and TRBJ1-1; 9 nucleotides agree with TRBD1. This CDR3 spans 14 amino acids. Trimming at V came to 4 bases and at J to 5 bases, leaving 5 bases not matched to a gene. Germline values: CDR1 MNHEY, CDR2 SVGAGI. The CDR3 nucleotides are TGTGCCAGCAGTTTACAGGGGGCGCGGACTGAAGCTTTCTTT. Translating it yields CASSLQGARTEAFF.

The chain recombines TRBV18 with TRBJ1-3; 8 positions agree with TRBD1. Germline V gene lookup returns CDR1 KGHSH and CDR2 LQKENI. The CDR3 totals 15 residues. With V trimmed by 3 bases and J by 0 bases, 1 base remained unmatched. CDR3 loop: CASSPGTGSGNTIYF. The DNA of the CDR3 is TGTGCCAGCTCACCCGGGACAGGCTCTGGAAACACCATATATTTT.

The chain's CDR3 is CASSFSADTQYF. DNA of the CDR3: TGTGCCAGCAGCTTCTCTGCAGATACGCAGTATTTT. The gene calls are TRBV3-1 (or the pseudogene TRBV3-2) and TRBJ2-3; D unresolved. Per the germline V gene, CDR1 is LGHDT and CDR2 is YNNKEL (reference sequence). The CDR3 is 12 amino acids. The V and J ends lost 5 bases and 4 bases respectively, with 7 bases between them.

The chain couples TRBV7-9 to TRBJ2-1, with 13 bases lining up with TRBD2. This CDR3 is built from 16 residues. Germline CDR1 is SEHNR and CDR2 is FQNEAQ (reference sequence). The junction had 7 bases not matched to a gene; V was cut back by 4 bases and J by 7 bases. This CDR3 is CASSSLGLAGVNEQFF. In DNA, the CDR3 is TGTGCCAGCAGCTCCCTTGGACTAGCGGGGGTAAATGAGCAGTTCTTC.

The chain recombines TRBV25-1 with TRBJ1-5; 8 nucleotides line up with TRBD1. V lost 6 bases and J lost 6; bases outside the gene matches: 7. CDR1 and CDR2 (germline): MGHDK, SYGVNS. This CDR3 has 14 residues. The CDR3 DNA reads as TGTGCCAGCAGCAACAGGGGGTTTGGTCAGCCCCAGCATTTT. Protein sequence: CASSNRGFGQPQHF.

The chain couples TRBV6-5 to TRBJ2-7; D unclear. Trimming took off 2 bases at V and 2 bases at J, with 13 bases between the two ends. The CDR3 loop spans 15 amino acids. Germline V gene lookup returns CDR1 MNHEY and CDR2 SVGAGI. This chain's CDR3 is CASSYRRTATYEQYF. DNA for the CDR3: TGTGCCAGCAGTTACCGCCGAACAGCCACCTACGAGCAGTACTTC.

The CDR3 sequence: CASSQATPGQGAASNQPQHF. The CDR3 nucleotides read TGCGCCAGCAGTCAAGCCACACCGGGACAGGGGGCGGCAAGCAATCAGCCCCAGCATTTT. V and J are TRBV23-1 and TRBJ1-5, with TRBD1 matching over 12 bases. TRBV23-1 is classed as an ORF, of uncertain function. This CDR3 has 20 amino acids. Trimming took 2 bases from V and 1 from J; bases not matched to a gene: 12.